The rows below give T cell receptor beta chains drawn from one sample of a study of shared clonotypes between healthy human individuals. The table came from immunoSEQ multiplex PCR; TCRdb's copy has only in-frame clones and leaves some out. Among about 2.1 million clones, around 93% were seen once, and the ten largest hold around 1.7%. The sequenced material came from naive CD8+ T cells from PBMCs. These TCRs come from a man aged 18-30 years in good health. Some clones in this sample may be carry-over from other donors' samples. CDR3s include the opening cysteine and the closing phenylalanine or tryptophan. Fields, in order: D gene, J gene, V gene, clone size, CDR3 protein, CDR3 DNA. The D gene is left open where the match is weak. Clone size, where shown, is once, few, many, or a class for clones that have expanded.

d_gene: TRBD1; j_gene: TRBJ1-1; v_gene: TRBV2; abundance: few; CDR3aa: CASSDRGSTEAFF; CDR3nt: TGTGCCAGCAGTGACAGGGGGAGCACTGAAGCTTTCTTT
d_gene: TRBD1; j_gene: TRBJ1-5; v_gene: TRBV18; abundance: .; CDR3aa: CASSQAGTGPSNQPQHF; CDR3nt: TGTGCCAGCTCACAAGCCGGGACAGGGCCAAGCAATCAGCCCCAGCATTTT
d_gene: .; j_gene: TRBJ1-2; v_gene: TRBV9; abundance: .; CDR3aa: CASSVGPGGYGYTF; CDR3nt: TGTGCCAGCAGCGTAGGCCCGGGAGGCTATGGCTACACCTTC
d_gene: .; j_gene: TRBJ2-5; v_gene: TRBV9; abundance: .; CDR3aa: CASSAEGRYQETQYF; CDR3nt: TGTGCCAGCAGCGCTGAGGGACGGTACCAAGAGACCCAGTACTTC
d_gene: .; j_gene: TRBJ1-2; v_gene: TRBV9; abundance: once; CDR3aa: CASSPESAGAVGYTF; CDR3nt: TGTGCCAGCAGCCCGGAATCTGCAGGGGCGGTTGGCTACACCTTC
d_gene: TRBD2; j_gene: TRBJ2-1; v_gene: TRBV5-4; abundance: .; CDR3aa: CASSSWGGGSYNEQFF; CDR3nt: TGTGCCAGCAGCTCCTGGGGGGGAGGGAGCTACAATGAGCAGTTCTTC
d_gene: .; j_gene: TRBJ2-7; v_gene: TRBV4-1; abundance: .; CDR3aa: CASSQRIGYEQYF; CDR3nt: TGCGCCAGCAGCCAAAGGATCGGCTACGAGCAGTACTTC
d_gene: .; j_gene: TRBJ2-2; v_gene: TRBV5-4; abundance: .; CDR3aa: CASSLGETTGELFF; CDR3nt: TGTGCCAGCAGCTTAGGAGAAACTACCGGGGAGCTGTTTTTT
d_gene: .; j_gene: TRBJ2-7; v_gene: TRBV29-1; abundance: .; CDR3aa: CSAYLGGAYEQYF; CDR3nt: TGCAGCGCCTACCTCGGGGGCGCGTACGAGCAGTACTTC
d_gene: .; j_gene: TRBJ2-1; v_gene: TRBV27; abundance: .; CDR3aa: CASSLGGMYNEQFF; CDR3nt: TGTGCCAGCAGTTTAGGGGGTATGTACAATGAGCAGTTCTTC
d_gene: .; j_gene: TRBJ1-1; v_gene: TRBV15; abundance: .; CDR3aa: CATSRALNTEAFF; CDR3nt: TGTGCCACCAGCAGAGCCTTGAACACTGAAGCTTTCTTT
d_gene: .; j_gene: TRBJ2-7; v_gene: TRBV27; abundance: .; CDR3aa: CASSDRLGGGSDEQYF; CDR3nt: TGTGCCAGCAGCGACCGGTTGGGGGGAGGCTCCGACGAGCAGTACTTC
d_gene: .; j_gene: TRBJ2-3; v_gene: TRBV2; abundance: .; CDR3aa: CASSEVLDTQYF; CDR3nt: TGTGCCAGCAGTGAAGTATTAGATACGCAGTATTTT
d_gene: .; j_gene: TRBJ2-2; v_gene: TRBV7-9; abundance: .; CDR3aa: CASSLFRPNTGELFF; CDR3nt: TGTGCCAGCAGCTTGTTCCGACCGAACACCGGGGAGCTGTTTTTT
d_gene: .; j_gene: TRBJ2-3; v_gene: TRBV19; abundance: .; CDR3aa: CASSPGITDTQYF; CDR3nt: TGTGCCAGTAGTCCCGGAATCACAGATACGCAGTATTTT
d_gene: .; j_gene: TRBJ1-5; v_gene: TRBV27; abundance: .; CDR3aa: CASSLRGTGQPQHF; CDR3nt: TGTGCCAGCAGTTTAAGGGGGACTGGTCAGCCCCAGCATTTT
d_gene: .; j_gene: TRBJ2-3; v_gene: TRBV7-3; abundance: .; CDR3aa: CASSRGITSTDTQYF; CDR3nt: TGTGCCAGCAGCCGCGGGATTACTAGCACAGATACGCAGTATTTT
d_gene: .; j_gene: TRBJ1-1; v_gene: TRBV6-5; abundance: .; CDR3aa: CASSTRLGYTEAFF; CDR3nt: TGTGCCAGCAGTACCCGATTAGGTTACACTGAAGCTTTCTTT
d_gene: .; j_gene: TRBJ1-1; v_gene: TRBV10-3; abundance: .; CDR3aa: CAISESPRDWAFF; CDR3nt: TGTGCCATCAGTGAGTCGCCGCGAGATTGGGCTTTCTTT
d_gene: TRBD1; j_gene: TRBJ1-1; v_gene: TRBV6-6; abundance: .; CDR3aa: CASRDRGHWNTEAFF; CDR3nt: TGTGCCAGCAGGGACAGGGGGCATTGGAACACTGAAGCTTTCTTT
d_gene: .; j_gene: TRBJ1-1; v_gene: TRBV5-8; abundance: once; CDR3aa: CASSLRIETAFF; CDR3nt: TGTGCCAGCAGCTTAAGGATAGAGACAGCTTTCTTT
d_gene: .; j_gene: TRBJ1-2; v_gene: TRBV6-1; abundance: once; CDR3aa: CASGQSNYGYTF; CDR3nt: TGTGCCAGCGGACAGAGCAACTATGGCTACACCTTC
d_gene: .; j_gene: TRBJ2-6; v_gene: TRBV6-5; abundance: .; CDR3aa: CASRRGSGANVLTF; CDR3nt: TGTGCCAGCAGGCGTGGCTCTGGGGCCAACGTCCTGACTTTC
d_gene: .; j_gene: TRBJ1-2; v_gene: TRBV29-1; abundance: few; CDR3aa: CSTFGSVSYGYTF; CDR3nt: TGCAGCACGTTTGGATCTGTTTCCTATGGCTACACCTTC
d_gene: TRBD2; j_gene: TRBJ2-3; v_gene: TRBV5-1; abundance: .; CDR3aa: CASSSLLAGMLDTQYF; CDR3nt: TGCGCCAGCAGCTCCCTACTAGCGGGCATGCTAGATACGCAGTATTTT
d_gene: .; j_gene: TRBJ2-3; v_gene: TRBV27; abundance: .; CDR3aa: CASSSWPQGYTDTQYF; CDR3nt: TGTGCCAGCAGTTCCTGGCCCCAGGGATACACAGATACGCAGTATTTT
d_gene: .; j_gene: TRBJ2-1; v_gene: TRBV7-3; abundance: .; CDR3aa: CASSLASAYEQFF; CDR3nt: TGTGCCAGCAGCTTAGCTAGCGCGTATGAGCAGTTCTTC
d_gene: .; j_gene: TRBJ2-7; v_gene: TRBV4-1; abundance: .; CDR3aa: CASSQDERPYEQYF; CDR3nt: TGCGCCAGCAGCCAAGACGAGAGACCCTACGAGCAGTACTTC
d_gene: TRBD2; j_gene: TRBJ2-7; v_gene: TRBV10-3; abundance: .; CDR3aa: CAISEPGLAIHEQYF; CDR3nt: TGTGCCATCAGTGAACCGGGACTAGCTATCCACGAGCAGTACTTC
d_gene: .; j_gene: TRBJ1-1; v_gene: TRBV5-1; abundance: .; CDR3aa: CASSPNGGAGTEAFF; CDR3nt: TGCGCCAGCAGCCCGAATGGGGGCGCTGGTACTGAAGCTTTCTTT
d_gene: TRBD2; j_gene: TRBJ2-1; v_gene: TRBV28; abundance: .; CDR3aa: CASSLGSGIAYNEQFF; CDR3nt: TGTGCCAGCAGTTTGGGTAGCGGGATAGCCTACAATGAGCAGTTCTTC
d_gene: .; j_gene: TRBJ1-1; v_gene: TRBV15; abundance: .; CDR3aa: CATSRDFGSSGDTEAFF; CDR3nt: TGTGCCACCAGCAGAGATTTTGGTTCGTCTGGGGACACTGAAGCTTTCTTT
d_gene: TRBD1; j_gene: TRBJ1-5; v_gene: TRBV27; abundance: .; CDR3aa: CASSPQGSNQPQHF; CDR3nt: TGTGCCAGCAGCCCACAGGGGAGCAATCAGCCCCAGCATTTT
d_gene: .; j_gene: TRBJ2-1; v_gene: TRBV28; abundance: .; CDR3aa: CASSPRAYNEQFF; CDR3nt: TGTGCCAGCAGTCCCCGGGCCTACAATGAGCAGTTCTTC
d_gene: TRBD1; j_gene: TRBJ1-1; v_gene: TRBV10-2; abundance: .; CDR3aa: CASSWGGQGKFESFF; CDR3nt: TGCGCCAGCAGCTGGGGGGGACAGGGGAAATTTGAGTCTTTCTTT
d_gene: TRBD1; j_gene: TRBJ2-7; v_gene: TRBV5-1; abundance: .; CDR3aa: CASSLSTGNEQYF; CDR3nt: TGCGCCAGCAGCTTATCGACAGGGAACGAGCAGTACTTC
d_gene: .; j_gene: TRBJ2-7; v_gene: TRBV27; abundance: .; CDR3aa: CASSLFGTTYEQYF; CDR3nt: TGTGCCAGCAGTTTATTCGGCACCACCTACGAGCAGTACTTC
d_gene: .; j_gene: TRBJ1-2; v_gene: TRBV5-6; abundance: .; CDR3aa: CASSQDSHYGYTF; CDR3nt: TGTGCCAGCAGCCAAGACAGCCACTATGGCTACACCTTC
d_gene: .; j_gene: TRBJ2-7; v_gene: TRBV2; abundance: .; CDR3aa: CANGDSYEQYF; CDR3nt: TGTGCCAACGGGGATTCCTACGAGCAGTACTTC
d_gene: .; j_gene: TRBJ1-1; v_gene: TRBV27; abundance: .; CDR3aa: CASRRQLDQRAFF; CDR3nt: TGTGCCAGCAGAAGACAGTTGGACCAACGGGCTTTCTTT
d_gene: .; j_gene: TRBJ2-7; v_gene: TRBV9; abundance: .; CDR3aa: CASSPRGIYEQYF; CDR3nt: TGTGCCAGCAGCCCCCGTGGCATCTACGAGCAGTACTTC
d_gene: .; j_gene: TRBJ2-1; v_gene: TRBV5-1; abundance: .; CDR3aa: CASSGRVRLAEVHNEQFF; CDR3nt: TGCGCCAGCAGCGGCCGAGTCAGGTTGGCGGAGGTACACAATGAGCAGTTCTTC
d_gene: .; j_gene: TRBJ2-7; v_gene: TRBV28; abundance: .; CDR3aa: CASSSLGNAYEQYF; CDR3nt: TGTGCCAGCAGCTCGTTGGGGAATGCCTACGAGCAGTACTTC
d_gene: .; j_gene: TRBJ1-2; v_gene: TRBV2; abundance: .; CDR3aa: CASIVGLGYGYTF; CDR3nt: TGTGCCAGCATCGTTGGCCTGGGGTATGGCTACACCTTC
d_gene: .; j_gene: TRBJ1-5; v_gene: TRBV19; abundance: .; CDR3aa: CASSLFWGASNQPQHF; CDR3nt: TGTGCCAGTAGTTTATTCTGGGGGGCTAGCAATCAGCCCCAGCATTTT
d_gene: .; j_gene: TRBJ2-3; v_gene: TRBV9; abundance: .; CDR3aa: CASSLGLRRSGDTQYF; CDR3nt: TGTGCCAGCTCATTGGGCTTGAGGAGAAGTGGAGATACGCAGTATTTT
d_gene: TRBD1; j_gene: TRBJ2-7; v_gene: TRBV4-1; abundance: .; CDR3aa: CASSNSGTGDNEQYF; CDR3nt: TGCGCCAGCAGCAACTCCGGGACAGGGGACAACGAGCAGTACTTC
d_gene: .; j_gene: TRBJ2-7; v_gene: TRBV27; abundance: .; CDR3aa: CASSPRFNEQYF; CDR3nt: TGTGCCAGCAGTCCCCGTTTTAACGAGCAGTACTTC
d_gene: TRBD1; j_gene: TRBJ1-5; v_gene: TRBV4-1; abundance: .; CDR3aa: CASRLGQGINQPQHF; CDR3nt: TGCGCCAGCAGACTGGGACAGGGGATAAATCAGCCCCAGCATTTT
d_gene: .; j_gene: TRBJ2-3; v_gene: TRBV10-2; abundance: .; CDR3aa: CASSESAGNTDTQYF; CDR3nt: TGCGCCAGCAGTGAGTCGGCGGGAAATACAGATACGCAGTATTTT
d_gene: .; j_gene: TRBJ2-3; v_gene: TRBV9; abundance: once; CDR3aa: CASSVEGLIAGTDTQYF; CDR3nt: TGTGCCAGCAGCGTAGAAGGATTAATAGCGGGCACAGATACGCAGTATTTT
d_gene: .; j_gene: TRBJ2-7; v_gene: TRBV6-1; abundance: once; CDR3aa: CASSAGFAYEQYF; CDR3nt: TGTGCCAGCAGTGCAGGATTCGCCTACGAGCAGTACTTC